The entry below gives a single TCR beta chain sequence along with its context. Naive CD8 cells comprised CD45RO-negative, CCR7-positively selected cells, excluding terminally differentiated effector memory CD45RA+ cells. It was at deep level that the assay was run. Replicate PCRs from sorted subsets contained roughly 220 ng DNA, which is 30,000 to 35,000 T cell genomes. Profiled with immunoSEQ multiplex PCR; TCRdb holds only in-frame clones, not every one. Among 2 million or so clones listed, roughly 95% were seen once. The sample belongs to a study of shared clonotypes between healthy human individuals. The sequence came from a man aged 18 to 29 in good health. The sequencing sample was made of naive CD8+ T cells sorted from blood.

In nucleotides, the CDR3 is TGCGCCAGCAGCCAGGGGGACAGGGCTAGATTCGAACTGTTTTTT. Protein sequence: CASSQGDRARFELFF. The genes are TRBV4-3 and TRBJ1-4; 9 bases agree with TRBD1. Per germline, CDR1 LGHNA and CDR2 YSLEER. The trim removed 3 bases at V and 12 bases at J, leaving 11 bases unmatched. This CDR3 contains 15 residues.